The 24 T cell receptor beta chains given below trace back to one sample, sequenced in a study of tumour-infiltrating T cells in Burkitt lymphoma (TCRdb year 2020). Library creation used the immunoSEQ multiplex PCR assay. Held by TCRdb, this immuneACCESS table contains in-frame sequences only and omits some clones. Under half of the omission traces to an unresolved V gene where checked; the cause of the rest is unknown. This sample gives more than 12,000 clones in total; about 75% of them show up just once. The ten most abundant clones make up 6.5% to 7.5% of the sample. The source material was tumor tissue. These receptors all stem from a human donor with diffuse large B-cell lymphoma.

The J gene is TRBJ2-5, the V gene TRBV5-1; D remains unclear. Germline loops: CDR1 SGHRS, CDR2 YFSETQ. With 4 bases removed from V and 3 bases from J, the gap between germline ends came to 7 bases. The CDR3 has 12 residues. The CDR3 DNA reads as TGCGCCAGCAGCACCGCCAAAGAGACCCAGTACTTC. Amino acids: CASSTAKETQYF.

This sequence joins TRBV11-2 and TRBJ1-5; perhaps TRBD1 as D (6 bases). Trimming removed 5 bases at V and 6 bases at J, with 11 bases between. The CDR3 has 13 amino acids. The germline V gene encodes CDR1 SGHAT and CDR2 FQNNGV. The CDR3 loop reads CASSRTGLQPQHF. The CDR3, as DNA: TGTGCCAGCAGCCGAACAGGGCTTCAGCCCCAGCATTTT.

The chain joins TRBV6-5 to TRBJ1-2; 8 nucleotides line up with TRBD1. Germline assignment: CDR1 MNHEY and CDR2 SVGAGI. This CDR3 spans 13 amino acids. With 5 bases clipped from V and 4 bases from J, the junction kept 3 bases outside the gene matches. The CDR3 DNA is TGTGCCAGCAGTACAGGGGGGTTCTATGGCTACACCTTC. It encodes CASSTGGFYGYTF.

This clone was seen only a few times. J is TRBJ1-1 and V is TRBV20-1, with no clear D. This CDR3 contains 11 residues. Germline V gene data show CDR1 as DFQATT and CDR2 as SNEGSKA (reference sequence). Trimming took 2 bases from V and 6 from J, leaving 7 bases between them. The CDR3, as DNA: TGCAGTGCTAGACAGGCGGCTGAAGCTTTCTTT. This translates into CSARQAAEAFF.

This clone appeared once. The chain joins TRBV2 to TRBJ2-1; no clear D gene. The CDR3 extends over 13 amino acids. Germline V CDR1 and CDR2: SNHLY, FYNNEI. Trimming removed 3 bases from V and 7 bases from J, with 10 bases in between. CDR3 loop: CASSEDPTNEQFF. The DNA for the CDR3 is TGTGCCAGCAGTGAGGACCCGACAAATGAGCAGTTCTTC. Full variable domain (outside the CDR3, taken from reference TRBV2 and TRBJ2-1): EPEVTQTPSHQVTQMGQEVILRCVPISNHLYFYWYRQILGQKVEFLVSFYNNEISEKSEIFDDQFSVERPDGSNFTLKIRSTKLEDSAMYFCASSEDPTNEQFFGPGTRLTVL.

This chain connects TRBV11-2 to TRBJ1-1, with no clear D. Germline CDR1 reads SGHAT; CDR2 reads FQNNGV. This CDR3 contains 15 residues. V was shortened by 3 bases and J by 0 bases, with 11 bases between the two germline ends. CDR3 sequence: CASSLDASMNTEAFF. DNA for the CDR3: TGTGCCAGCAGCTTGGACGCGTCCATGAACACTGAAGCTTTCTTT.

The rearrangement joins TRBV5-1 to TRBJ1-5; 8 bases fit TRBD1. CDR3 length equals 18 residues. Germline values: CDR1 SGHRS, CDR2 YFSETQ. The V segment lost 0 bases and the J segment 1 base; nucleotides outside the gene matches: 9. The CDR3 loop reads CASSLVEGQVRSNQPQHF. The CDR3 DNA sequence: TGCGCCAGCAGCTTGGTAGAGGGACAGGTGAGGAGCAATCAGCCCCAGCATTTT. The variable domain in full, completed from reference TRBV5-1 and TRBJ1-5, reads KAGVTQTPRYLIKTRGQQVTLSCSPISGHRSVSWYQQTPGQGLQFLFEYFSETQRNKGNFPGRFSGRQFSNSRSEMNVSTLELGDSALYLCASSLVEGQVRSNQPQHFGDGTRLSIL.

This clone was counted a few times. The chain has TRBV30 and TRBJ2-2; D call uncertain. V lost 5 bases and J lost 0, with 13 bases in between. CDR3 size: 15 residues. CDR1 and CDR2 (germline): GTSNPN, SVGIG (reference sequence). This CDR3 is CAWEWDTANTGELFF. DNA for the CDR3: TGTGCCTGGGAATGGGATACCGCGAACACCGGGGAGCTGTTTTTT.

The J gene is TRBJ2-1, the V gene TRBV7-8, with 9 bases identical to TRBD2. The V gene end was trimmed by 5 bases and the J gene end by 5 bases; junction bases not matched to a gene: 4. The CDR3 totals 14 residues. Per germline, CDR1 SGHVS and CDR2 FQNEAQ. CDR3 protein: CASSTLAGNNEQFF. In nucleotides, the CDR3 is TGTGCCAGCAGCACTCTAGCGGGGAACAATGAGCAGTTCTTC.

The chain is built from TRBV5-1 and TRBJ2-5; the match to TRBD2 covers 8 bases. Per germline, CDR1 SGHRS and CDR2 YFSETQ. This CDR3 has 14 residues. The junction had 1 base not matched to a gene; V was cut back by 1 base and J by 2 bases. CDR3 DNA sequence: TGCGCCAGCAGCTTGCGGGGGGGACAAGAGACCCAGTACTTC. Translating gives CASSLRGGQETQYF.

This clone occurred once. CDR3 residues: CASSLKGSNQPQHF. The DNA for the CDR3 is TGTGCCAGCAGCCTGAAAGGGAGCAATCAGCCCCAGCATTTT. This chain joins TRBV5-4 and TRBJ1-5; no clear D. Germline CDR1 reads SGHNT; CDR2 reads YYREEE (reference sequence). The CDR3 spans 14 residues. V was cut by 4 bases and J by 1 base, with 9 bases left in between.

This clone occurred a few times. CDR3: CASSIPGGTEAFF. The CDR3 DNA sequence: TGTGCCAGCAGCATACCCGGGGGAACTGAAGCTTTCTTT. The gene calls are TRBV6-1 and TRBJ1-1, with D tentatively TRBD1 (5 bases). The V end lost 6 bases, the J end lost 5 bases, and 13 bases lay between the germline ends. This CDR3 comprises 13 residues. The germline V gene encodes CDR1 MNHNS and CDR2 SASEGT.

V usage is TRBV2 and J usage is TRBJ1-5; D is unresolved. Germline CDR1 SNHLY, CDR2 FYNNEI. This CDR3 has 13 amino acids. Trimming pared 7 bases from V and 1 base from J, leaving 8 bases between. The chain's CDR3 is CASTWESNQPQHF. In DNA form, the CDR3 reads TGTGCCAGCACCTGGGAGAGCAATCAGCCCCAGCATTTT. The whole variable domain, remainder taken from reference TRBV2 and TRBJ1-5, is EPEVTQTPSHQVTQMGQEVILRCVPISNHLYFYWYRQILGQKVEFLVSFYNNEISEKSEIFDDQFSVERPDGSNFTLKIRSTKLEDSAMYFCASTWESNQPQHFGDGTRLSIL.

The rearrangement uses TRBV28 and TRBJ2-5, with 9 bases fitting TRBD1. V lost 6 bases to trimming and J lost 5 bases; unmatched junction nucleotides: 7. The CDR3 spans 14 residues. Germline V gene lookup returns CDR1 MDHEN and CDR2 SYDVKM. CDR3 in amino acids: CASSWDRETETQYF. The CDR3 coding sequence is TGTGCCAGCAGCTGGGACAGGGAAACGGAGACCCAGTACTTC.

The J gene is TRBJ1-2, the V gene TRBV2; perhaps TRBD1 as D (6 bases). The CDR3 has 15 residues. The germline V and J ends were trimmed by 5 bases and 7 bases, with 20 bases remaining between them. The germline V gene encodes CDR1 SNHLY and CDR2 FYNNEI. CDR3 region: CASSQEGQGISGYTF. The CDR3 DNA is TGTGCCAGCAGTCAAGAAGGGCAGGGGATTAGTGGCTACACCTTC.

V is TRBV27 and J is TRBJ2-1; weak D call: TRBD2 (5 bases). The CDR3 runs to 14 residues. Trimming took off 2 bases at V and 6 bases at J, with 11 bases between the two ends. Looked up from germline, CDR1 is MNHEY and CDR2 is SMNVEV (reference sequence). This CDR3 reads CASSLGRGSNEQFF. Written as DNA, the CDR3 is TGTGCCAGCAGTTTAGGGAGAGGTTCCAATGAGCAGTTCTTC.

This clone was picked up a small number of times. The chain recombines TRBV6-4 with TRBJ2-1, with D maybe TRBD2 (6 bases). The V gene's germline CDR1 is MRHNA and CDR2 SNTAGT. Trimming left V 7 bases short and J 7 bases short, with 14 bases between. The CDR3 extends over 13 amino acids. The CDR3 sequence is CASKTGAKNEQFF. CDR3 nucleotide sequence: TGTGCCAGCAAAACGGGAGCGAAAAATGAGCAGTTCTTC.

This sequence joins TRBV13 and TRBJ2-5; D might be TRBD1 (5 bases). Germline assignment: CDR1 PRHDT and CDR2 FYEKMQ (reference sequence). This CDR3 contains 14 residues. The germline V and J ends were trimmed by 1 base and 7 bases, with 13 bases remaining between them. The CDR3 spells CASSLETVRRTQYF. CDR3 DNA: TGTGCCAGCAGCTTAGAGACAGTGAGAAGGACCCAGTACTTC.

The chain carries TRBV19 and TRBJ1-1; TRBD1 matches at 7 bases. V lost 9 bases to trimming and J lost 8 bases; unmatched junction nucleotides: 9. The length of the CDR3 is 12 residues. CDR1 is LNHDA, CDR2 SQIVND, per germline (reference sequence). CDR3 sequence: CASRGTAQEAFF. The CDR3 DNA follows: TGTGCCAGCAGAGGGACAGCCCAAGAAGCTTTCTTT. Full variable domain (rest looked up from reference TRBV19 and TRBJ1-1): DGGITQSPKYLFRKEGQNVTLSCEQNLNHDAMYWYRQDPGQGLRLIYYSQIVNDFQKGDIAEGYSVSREKKESFPLTVTSAQKNPTAFYLCASRGTAQEAFFGQGTRLTVV.

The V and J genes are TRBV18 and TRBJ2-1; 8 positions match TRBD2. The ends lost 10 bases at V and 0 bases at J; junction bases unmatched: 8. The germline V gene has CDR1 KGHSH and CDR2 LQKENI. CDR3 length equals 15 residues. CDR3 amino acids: CATDSGASSYNEQFF. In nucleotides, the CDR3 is TGTGCCACCGATAGCGGGGCAAGCTCCTACAATGAGCAGTTCTTC.

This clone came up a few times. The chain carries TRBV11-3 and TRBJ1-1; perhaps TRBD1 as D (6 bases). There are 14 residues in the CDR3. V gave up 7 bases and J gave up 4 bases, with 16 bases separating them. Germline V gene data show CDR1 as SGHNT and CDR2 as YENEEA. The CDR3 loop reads CASNSGGAGTEAFF. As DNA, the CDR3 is TGTGCCAGCAACTCTGGGGGCGCGGGCACTGAAGCTTTCTTT.

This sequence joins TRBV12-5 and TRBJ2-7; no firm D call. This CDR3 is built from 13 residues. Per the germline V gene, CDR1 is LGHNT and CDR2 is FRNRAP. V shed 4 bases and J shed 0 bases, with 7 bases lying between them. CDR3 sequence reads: CASGSKTSYEQYF. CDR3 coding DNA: TGTGCTAGTGGTTCTAAGACCTCCTACGAGCAGTACTTC. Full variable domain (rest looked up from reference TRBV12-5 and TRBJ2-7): DARVTQTPRHKVTEMGQEVTMRCQPILGHNTVFWYRQTMMQGLELLAYFRNRAPLDDSGMPKDRFSAEMPDATLATLKIQPSEPRDSAVYFCASGSKTSYEQYFGPGTRLTVT.

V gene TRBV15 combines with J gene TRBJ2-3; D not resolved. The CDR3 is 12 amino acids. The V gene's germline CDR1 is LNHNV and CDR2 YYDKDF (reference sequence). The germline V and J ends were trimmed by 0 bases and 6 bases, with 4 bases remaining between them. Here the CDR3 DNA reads TGTGCCACCAGCAGAGATGTCGATACGCAGTATTTT. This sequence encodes CATSRDVDTQYF.

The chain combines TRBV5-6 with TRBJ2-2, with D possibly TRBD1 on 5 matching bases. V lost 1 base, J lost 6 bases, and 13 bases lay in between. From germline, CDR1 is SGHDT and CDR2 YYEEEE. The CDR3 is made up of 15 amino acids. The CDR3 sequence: CASSLFQGRAGELFF. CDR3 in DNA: TGTGCCAGCAGCTTGTTTCAGGGCCGAGCCGGGGAGCTGTTTTTT. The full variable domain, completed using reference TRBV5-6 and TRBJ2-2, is DAGVTQSPTHLIKTRGQQVTLRCSPKSGHDTVSWYQQALGQGPQFIFQYYEEEERQRGNFPDRFSGHQFPNYSSELNVNALLLGDSALYLCASSLFQGRAGELFFGEGSRLTVL.